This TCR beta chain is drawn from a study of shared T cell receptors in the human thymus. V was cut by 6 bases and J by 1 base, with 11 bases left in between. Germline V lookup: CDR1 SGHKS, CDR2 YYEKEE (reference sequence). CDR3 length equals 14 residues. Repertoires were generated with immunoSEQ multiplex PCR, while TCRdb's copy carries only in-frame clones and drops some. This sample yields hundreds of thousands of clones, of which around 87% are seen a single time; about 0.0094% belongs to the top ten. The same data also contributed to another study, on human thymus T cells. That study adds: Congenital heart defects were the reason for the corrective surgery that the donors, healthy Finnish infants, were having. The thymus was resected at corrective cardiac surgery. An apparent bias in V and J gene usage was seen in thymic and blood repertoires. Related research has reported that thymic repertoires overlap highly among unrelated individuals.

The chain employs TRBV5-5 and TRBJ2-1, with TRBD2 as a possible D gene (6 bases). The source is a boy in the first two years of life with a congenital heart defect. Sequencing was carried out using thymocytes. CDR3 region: CASNLAYSYNEQFF. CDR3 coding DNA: TGTGCCAGCAACCTAGCGTATTCCTACAATGAGCAGTTCTTC.